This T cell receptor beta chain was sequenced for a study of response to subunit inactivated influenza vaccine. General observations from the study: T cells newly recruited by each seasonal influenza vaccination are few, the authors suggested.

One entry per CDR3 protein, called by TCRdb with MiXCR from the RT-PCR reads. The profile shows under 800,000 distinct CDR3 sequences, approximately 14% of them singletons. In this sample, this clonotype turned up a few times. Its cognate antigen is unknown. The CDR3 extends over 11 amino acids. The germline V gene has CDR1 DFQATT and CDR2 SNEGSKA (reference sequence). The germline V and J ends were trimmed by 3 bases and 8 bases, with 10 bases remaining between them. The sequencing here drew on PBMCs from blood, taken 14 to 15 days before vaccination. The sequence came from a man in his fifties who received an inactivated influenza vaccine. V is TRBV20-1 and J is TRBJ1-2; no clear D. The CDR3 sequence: CSASGSSGYTF. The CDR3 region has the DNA TGCAGTGCTAGCGGGAGCTCAGGCTACACCTTC.